Below are 2 T cell receptor beta chains sequenced from a single sample in a study of blood T cells in healthy people across ages. Then a second PCR, running about 6 to 12 cycles, was carried out with a sample-barcoded 5' primer and a J-beta primer mix. TCRdb re-called the 5' RACE reads with MiXCR, one entry per CDR3 protein. The table records around 780,000 distinct CDR3 sequences, about 26% of them present only once. These sequences were also reported in another study, on T cells of mothers and their children.

Sequencing input: blood. The source of these receptors is a boy between 10 and 17 years old in good health.

This clonotype was counted only a few times. The rearrangement links TRBV6-6 to TRBJ2-3; 7 positions match TRBD1. Germline V gives CDR1 MNHNY, CDR2 SVGAGI (reference sequence). Germline trimming cut 8 bases from V and 0 bases from J; bases unmatched to any gene: 14. The CDR3 extends over 17 amino acids. The CDR3 sequence: CASRPTEGAGSTDTQYF. DNA for the CDR3: TGTGCCAGCCGGCCCACTGAGGGGGCAGGGAGCACAGATACGCAGTATTTT.

This clonotype was found once. The chain employs TRBV25-1 and TRBJ1-1, with D perhaps matching TRBD1 (6 bases). The CDR3 extends over 15 amino acids. Trimming took 4 bases from V and 0 from J, leaving 12 bases between them. The germline gives CDR1 MGHDK, CDR2 SYGVNS. CDR3 residues: CASSGGRGVNTEAFF. DNA of the CDR3: TGTGCCAGCAGTGGAGGCAGGGGTGTGAACACTGAAGCTTTCTTT.